Described below is a single T cell receptor (beta chain) sequence and its context. The use of a sample-barcoded 5' primer and a J-beta primer mix characterized a second PCR of about 6 to 11 cycles. MiXCR, applied by TCRdb to the 5' RACE reads, yields one record per CDR3 protein. The repertoire holds 1.2 million to 1.5 million distinct CDR3 sequences, with 35% to 45% as singletons. These data are taken from a study of blood T cells in healthy people across ages. The CDR3 runs 17 residues. The germline V gene has CDR1 MGHRA and CDR2 YSYEKL. V trimming: 1 base; J trimming: 0 bases; junction bases outside the gene matches: 4.

Sequenced sample: blood. The TCR was taken from a woman aged 18-30 years in good health. The V gene is TRBV4-1, the J gene TRBJ2-1; 9 bases match TRBD2. The CDR3: CASSQGLAGSSYNEQFF. For the CDR3, the DNA is TGCGCCAGCAGCCAAGGGCTAGCGGGGAGCTCCTACAATGAGCAGTTCTTC.